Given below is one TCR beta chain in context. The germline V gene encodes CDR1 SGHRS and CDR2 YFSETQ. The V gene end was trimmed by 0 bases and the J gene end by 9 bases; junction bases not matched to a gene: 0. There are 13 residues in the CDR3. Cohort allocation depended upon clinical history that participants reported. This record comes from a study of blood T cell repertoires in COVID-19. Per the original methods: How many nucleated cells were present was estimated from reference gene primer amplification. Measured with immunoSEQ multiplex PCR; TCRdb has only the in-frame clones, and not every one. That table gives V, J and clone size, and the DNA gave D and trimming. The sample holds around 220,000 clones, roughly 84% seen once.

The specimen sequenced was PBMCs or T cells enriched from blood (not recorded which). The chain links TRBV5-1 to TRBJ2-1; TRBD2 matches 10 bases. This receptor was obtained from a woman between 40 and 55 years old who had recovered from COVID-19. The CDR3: CASSLVAGGEQFF. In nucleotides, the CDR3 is TGCGCCAGCAGCTTGGTAGCGGGGGGTGAGCAGTTCTTC.